Below, 29 T cell receptor beta chains from the same sample are listed, as sequenced in a study of blood T cell repertoires in COVID-19. Sequenced by immunoSEQ multiplex PCR; TCRdb stores in-frame clones only, minus some. The data hold 140,000 to 150,000 clones, with approximately 86% observed a single time. The sequenced sample was peripheral blood. Receptors were obtained from a man between 65 and 80 years old with acute or convalescent COVID-19.

The J gene is TRBJ1-2, the V gene TRBV5-6; possibly TRBD1 for D (6 bases). This CDR3 contains 16 residues. The V gene's germline CDR1 is SGHDT and CDR2 YYEEEE. V lost 0 bases to trimming and J lost 3 bases, with 15 bases between them. The CDR3 is CASSLGAGAHDYGYTF. CDR3 DNA: TGTGCCAGCAGCTTGGGGGCAGGGGCGCATGACTATGGCTACACCTTC.

About this clone itself: The same CDR3 also results from other DNA sequences found in this sample. The rearrangement uses TRBV18 and TRBJ1-1; D not resolved. V shed 6 bases and J shed 1 base, with 9 bases lying between them. The CDR3 is made up of 13 amino acids. The germline V gene has CDR1 KGHSH and CDR2 LQKENI. The CDR3 loop reads CASSPAENTEAFF. In nucleotides, the CDR3 is TGTGCCAGCTCCCCGGCGGAGAACACTGAAGCTTTCTTT.

The chain links TRBV3-1 (or the pseudogene TRBV3-2) to TRBJ1-5; D is possibly TRBD1 (6 bases). V dropped 0 bases and J dropped 0 bases, with 12 bases sitting between them. Germline V CDR1 and CDR2: LGHDT, YNNKEL (reference sequence). The CDR3 is 17 residues long. The CDR3 region has the DNA TGTGCCAGCAGCCAAGATTATCGGACAGATAGCAATCAGCCCCAGCATTTT. The encoded protein is CASSQDYRTDSNQPQHF.

The chain couples TRBV7-8 to TRBJ1-3; no clear D gene. CDR1 and CDR2 (germline): SGHVS, FQNEAQ. V lost 5 bases and J 0 bases, leaving 11 bases between the germline ends. The CDR3 extends over 15 amino acids. The CDR3 reads CASSGRTVSGNTIYF. CDR3 sequence (DNA): TGTGCCAGCAGCGGGAGGACTGTCTCTGGAAACACCATATATTTT.

V and J are TRBV19 and TRBJ2-1, with D uncertain. Germline V CDR1 and CDR2: LNHDA, SQIVND (reference sequence). This CDR3 is 15 amino acids long. V lost 5 bases to trimming and J lost 3 bases, with 14 bases between them. CDR3 loop: CASSSAGVLYNEQFF. The CDR3 DNA reads TGTGCCAGTAGTTCGGCCGGAGTCCTCTACAATGAGCAGTTCTTC.

This chain joins TRBV19 and TRBJ1-2, with a weak D call TRBD1 (5 bases). The CDR3 is 14 residues long. Between the trimmed V and J ends, which lost 5 bases and 6 bases, there was a span of 16 bases. The V gene's germline CDR1 is LNHDA and CDR2 SQIVND (reference sequence). CDR3 sequence reads: CASSPGRAHDGYTF. CDR3 nucleotides: TGTGCCAGTAGTCCGGGCAGGGCTCATGATGGCTACACCTTC.

The chain joins TRBV27 to TRBJ1-1, with 10 bases aligning to TRBD1. The CDR3 loop spans 16 amino acids. The germline gives CDR1 MNHEY, CDR2 SMNVEV (reference sequence). After removal of 4 bases from V and 5 bases from J, the junction contained 10 bases not matched to a gene. In DNA, the CDR3 is TGTGCCAGCAGTTCCGGTTTGGGGACAGGGGATACTGAAGCTTTCTTT. Its translation is CASSSGLGTGDTEAFF.

The rearrangement joins TRBV18 to TRBJ1-1; D is uncertain. Germline CDR1 reads KGHSH; CDR2 reads LQKENI. The ends were cut back, 1 base at V and 4 bases at J, with 10 bases in the middle. This CDR3 comprises 14 residues. The CDR3 is CASSPREGSTEAFF. CDR3 coding DNA: TGTGCCAGCTCACCACGGGAGGGCAGCACTGAAGCTTTCTTT.

The J gene is TRBJ2-2, the V gene TRBV5-6; 7 positions agree with TRBD2. Losses at the gene ends were 3 bases for V and 1 base for J; bases not matched to a gene: 6. Germline V gives CDR1 SGHDT, CDR2 YYEEEE. The CDR3 runs to 16 residues. CDR3 nucleotides: TGTGCCAGCAGCTCTGTGCAGCGGGAGAACACCGGGGAGCTGTTTTTT. This sequence encodes CASSSVQRENTGELFF.

The CDR3 region is CASSPGGGFTFEQYF. The CDR3 DNA reads TGTGCCAGCAGCCCCGGCGGGGGATTCACTTTTGAGCAGTACTTC. The genes are TRBV6-5 and TRBJ2-7, with 7 nucleotides matching TRBD2. This CDR3 has 15 residues. With V trimmed by 6 bases and J by 7 bases, 15 bases remained unmatched. Germline assignment: CDR1 MNHEY and CDR2 SVGAGI.

The rearrangement links TRBV7-9 to TRBJ2-7; TRBD1 is a possible D gene (5 bases). V dropped 5 bases and J dropped 2 bases, with 16 bases sitting between them. There are 15 residues in the CDR3. Germline loops: CDR1 SEHNR, CDR2 FQNEAQ (reference sequence). The CDR3 sequence is CASSQSLTATYEQYF. Here the CDR3 DNA reads TGTGCCAGCAGCCAATCTTTGACAGCCACCTACGAGCAGTACTTC.

The chain uses TRBV11-1 and TRBJ2-5; 7 nucleotides agree with TRBD2. Germline assignment: CDR1 SGHAT and CDR2 FQDESV (reference sequence). There are 15 residues in the CDR3. V was pared by 5 bases and J by 2 bases, with 8 bases of the junction left unmatched. For the CDR3, the DNA is TGTGCCAGCAGCCCCCGGGACTACAATCAAGAGACCCAGTACTTC. Translating gives CASSPRDYNQETQYF.

The rearrangement links TRBV7-9 to TRBJ2-3; 11 nucleotides line up with TRBD2. This CDR3 is 18 amino acids long. The ends lost 3 bases at V and 0 bases at J; junction bases unmatched: 8. Germline CDR1 reads SEHNR; CDR2 reads FQNEAQ (reference sequence). CDR3: CASSFPGLADLSTDTQYF. The CDR3 DNA reads TGTGCCAGCAGCTTCCCGGGACTAGCGGATCTGAGCACAGATACGCAGTATTTT.

The chain recombines TRBV6-1 with TRBJ2-7; 9 nucleotides align to TRBD1. V lost 3 bases, J lost 6 bases, and 9 bases stayed unmatched. This CDR3 contains 15 residues. Per germline, CDR1 MNHNS and CDR2 SASEGT. Here the CDR3 reads CASSDLRGQGGEQYF. In nucleotides, the CDR3 is TGTGCCAGCAGTGACCTACGGGGACAGGGCGGCGAGCAGTACTTC.

This clone was detected only a few times. The chain combines TRBV18 with TRBJ1-1; maybe TRBD1 (5 bases). The CDR3 contains 15 residues. V was cut by 1 base and J by 7 bases, with 16 bases left in between. The germline CDR1 and CDR2 sequences are KGHSH and LQKENI. CDR3 nucleotide sequence: TGTGCCAGCTCACCACTTCAGGGCCGGGGAGGTGAAGCTTTCTTT. Protein product: CASSPLQGRGGEAFF.

This rearrangement joins TRBV27 to TRBJ1-6, with 10 positions matching TRBD1. From germline, CDR1 is MNHEY and CDR2 SMNVEV (reference sequence). V trimming: 0 bases; J trimming: 6 bases; junction bases outside the gene matches: 2. This CDR3 comprises 16 residues. CDR3: CASSLSGTGVNSPLHF. The CDR3 region has the DNA TGTGCCAGCAGTTTATCGGGGACAGGGGTTAATTCACCCCTCCACTTT.

This clone came up a few times. The chain carries TRBV14 and TRBJ2-7, with 9 bases lining up with TRBD1. The CDR3 runs to 15 residues. The trim removed 5 bases at V and 5 bases at J, leaving 10 bases unmatched. Germline V gene data show CDR1 as SGHDN and CDR2 as FVKESK. The chain's CDR3 is CASSFQQGATDEQYF. CDR3 nucleotide sequence: TGTGCCAGCAGCTTTCAACAGGGGGCAACCGACGAGCAGTACTTC. Full variable domain (remainder filled in from reference TRBV14 and TRBJ2-7): EAGVTQFPSHSVIEKGQTVTLRCDPISGHDNLYWYRRVMGKEIKFLLHFVKESKQDESGMPNNRFLAERTGGTYSTLKVQPAELEDSGVYFCASSFQQGATDEQYFGPGTRLTVT.

This sequence joins TRBV23-1 and TRBJ2-7; 8 nucleotides align to TRBD1. TRBV23-1 is an open reading frame whose function is uncertain. CDR3 length equals 17 residues. The junction had 12 bases not matched to a gene; V was cut back by 0 bases and J by 5 bases. This chain's CDR3 is CASSQSRVRQGRNEQYF. The DNA for the CDR3 is TGCGCCAGCAGTCAATCGAGAGTCCGACAGGGGAGAAACGAGCAGTACTTC.

The count of this clone is one. The rearrangement links TRBV10-2 to TRBJ1-3, with D unclear. The CDR3 loop spans 15 amino acids. Per the germline V gene, CDR1 is WSHSY and CDR2 is SAAADI. The ends were cut back, 0 bases at V and 2 bases at J, with 8 bases in the middle. The CDR3 loop is CASSESSVTGNTIYF. CDR3 bases: TGCGCCAGCAGTGAGTCCTCAGTTACTGGAAACACCATATATTTT.

The V and J genes are TRBV2 and TRBJ2-3, with 7 bases identical to TRBD1. J was trimmed by 1 base and V by 6 bases; bases with no gene match: 4. Germline CDR1 is SNHLY and CDR2 is FYNNEI. The CDR3 is 14 amino acids. Here the CDR3 DNA reads TGTGCCAGCAGCGACAGGGACCGCACAGATACGCAGTATTTT. This sequence encodes CASSDRDRTDTQYF.

The chain is built from TRBV6-5 and TRBJ1-5; the match to TRBD1 covers 7 bases. Germline V gene sequence: CDR1 MNHEY, CDR2 SVGAGI. The CDR3 runs 15 residues. Trimming at V came to 0 bases and at J to 7 bases, leaving 6 bases not matched to a gene. CDR3 nucleotide sequence: TGTGCCAGCAGTTACTCAGGGGGCCCCCCACAGCCCCAGCATTTT. Its translation: CASSYSGGPPQPQHF.

J is TRBJ1-6 and V is TRBV12-3 or TRBV12-4; no reliable D call. V was shortened by 6 bases and J by 2 bases, with 5 bases between the two germline ends. The CDR3 has 13 residues. This CDR3 is CASRGPYNSPLHF. CDR3 nucleotide sequence: TGTGCCAGCAGGGGCCCCTATAATTCACCCCTCCACTTT.

The rearrangement joins TRBV6-4 to TRBJ2-2; 8 positions match TRBD1. The CDR3 has 16 amino acids. Trimming removed 0 bases from V and 5 bases from J; junction bases left unmatched: 5. Germline CDR1 and CDR2: MRHNA and SNTAGT. For the CDR3, the DNA is TGTGCCAGCAGTGACTCTCGGACAGGGTCGACCGGGGAGCTGTTTTTT. Its protein product is CASSDSRTGSTGELFF.

V gene TRBV20-1 combines with J gene TRBJ1-6, with D hard to call. Trimming pared 0 bases from V and 14 bases from J, leaving 8 bases between. CDR1 and CDR2 (germline): DFQATT, SNEGSKA (reference sequence). The CDR3 length is 11 residues. The CDR3 here is CSARDQASLHF. DNA of the CDR3: TGCAGTGCTAGAGATCAGGCCTCCCTCCACTTT.

This sequence joins TRBV12-2 and TRBJ2-2; TRBD1 was called by the table and not checked on the DNA. TRBV12-2 counts as a pseudogene. The CDR3 is made up of 20 amino acids. CDR3 nucleotides: TGTGCAAGTCGCCCAGTGGTCCGGGACAGGGAAGGATGCGGGTCCGGGGAGCTGTTTTTT. This encodes CASRPVVRDREGCGSGELFF.

This sequence joins TRBV28 and TRBJ2-7; 11 bases line up with TRBD2. The ends lost 5 bases at V and 3 bases at J; junction bases unmatched: 9. CDR1 and CDR2 from the germline V gene are MDHEN and SYDVKM. The CDR3 covers 16 residues. The CDR3 is CASSGTGLAEYYEQYF. In nucleotides, the CDR3 is TGTGCCAGCAGTGGAACGGGACTAGCGGAGTACTACGAGCAGTACTTC.

The rearrangement links TRBV5-1 to TRBJ2-3; 7 nucleotides agree with TRBD1. CDR1 is SGHRS and CDR2 is YFSETQ in the germline V gene. With 4 bases clipped from V and 4 bases from J, the junction kept 9 bases outside the gene matches. The CDR3 length is 15 residues. CDR3 sequence (DNA): TGCGCCAGCAGCACCTTAGGGGGCGCATCAGATACGCAGTATTTT. Its translation: CASSTLGGASDTQYF.

This chain uses TRBV3-1 (or the pseudogene TRBV3-2) with TRBJ2-3; unclear D gene. The V gene's germline CDR1 is LGHDT and CDR2 YNNKEL (reference sequence). V lost 0 bases and J 0 bases, leaving 10 bases between the germline ends. CDR3 length equals 16 residues. CDR3 nucleotide sequence: TGTGCCAGCAGCCAAGATCGGCGGAAAAGCACAGATACGCAGTATTTT. Residues: CASSQDRRKSTDTQYF.

This sequence joins TRBV5-1 and TRBJ2-1; D possibly corresponds to TRBD1 (6 bases). The CDR3 consists of 15 residues. Germline CDR1 reads SGHRS; CDR2 reads YFSETQ. Between the trimmed V and J ends, which lost 0 bases and 4 bases, there was a span of 11 bases. CDR3 residues: CASSLGTGRYNEQFF. The CDR3 bases are TGCGCCAGCAGCTTGGGTACAGGGAGATACAATGAGCAGTTCTTC.